These 23 T cell receptor beta chains were sequenced from one sample in a study of T cell responses to AZD1222 COVID-19 vaccine. Method: immunoSEQ multiplex PCR; TCRdb's copy keeps in-frame clones and lacks some. This table holds approximately 74,000 clones, just over 85% found once. The specimen was peripheral blood, collected on day 0 of AZD1222 vaccination. The receptor source for this set is an adult in good health.

V usage is TRBV5-1 and J usage is TRBJ1-2, with D possibly TRBD1 on 6 matching bases. V dropped 0 bases and J dropped 4 bases, with 16 bases sitting between them. CDR1 and CDR2 (germline): SGHRS, YFSETQ. This CDR3 contains 16 residues. The CDR3 DNA is TGCGCCAGCAGCTTGGGGTCCGGGACACTTCTCTATGGCTACACCTTC. The encoded protein is CASSLGSGTLLYGYTF.

Here the CDR3 reads CASSLDGLPNQPQHF. The CDR3 DNA is TGCGCCAGCAGCTTGGACGGATTACCTAATCAGCCCCAGCATTTT. The rearrangement joins TRBV5-1 to TRBJ1-5; D is ambiguous. The CDR3 covers 15 residues. Trimming stripped 0 bases from V and 4 bases from J, with 11 bases between. The germline V gene encodes CDR1 SGHRS and CDR2 YFSETQ.

V is TRBV28 and J is TRBJ2-5, with D possibly TRBD2 on 7 matching bases. This CDR3 is built from 12 residues. Trimming removed 7 bases at V and 7 bases at J, with 13 bases between. Germline assignment: CDR1 MDHEN and CDR2 SYDVKM. CDR3 loop: CASNLRGGTQYF. The CDR3 DNA is TGTGCCAGCAACCTAAGGGGGGGGACCCAGTACTTC.

V gene TRBV7-2 combines with J gene TRBJ1-2; 9 bases align to TRBD1. CDR1 and CDR2 from the germline V gene are SGHTA and FQGNSA. The CDR3 runs 14 residues. V was pared by 3 bases and J by 4 bases, with 3 bases of the junction left unmatched. The CDR3, as DNA: TGTGCCAGCAGCTTGTTGACAGGGGGCTATGGCTACACCTTC. Protein: CASSLLTGGYGYTF.

The J gene is TRBJ2-3, the V gene TRBV7-2, with 9 bases identical to TRBD2. The J segment lost 1 base and the V segment lost 2 bases, leaving 4 bases of the junction unmatched. This CDR3 has 16 amino acids. Per germline, CDR1 SGHTA and CDR2 FQGNSA. This chain's CDR3 is CASSLQAGGRTDTQYF. CDR3 nucleotide sequence: TGTGCCAGCAGCTTACAAGCGGGAGGACGCACAGATACGCAGTATTTT.

The chain couples TRBV6-2 or TRBV6-3 to TRBJ2-3; 8 bases agree with TRBD2. The CDR3 is made up of 14 amino acids. The V gene end was trimmed by 0 bases and the J gene end by 6 bases; junction bases not matched to a gene: 2. The germline gives CDR1 MNHEY, CDR2 SVGEGT. CDR3: CASSYSAGADTQYF. The CDR3 DNA is TGTGCCAGCAGTTACTCAGCGGGAGCGGATACGCAGTATTTT.

The J gene is TRBJ2-2, the V gene TRBV15; no clear D gene. The CDR3 runs to 16 residues. The V gene's germline CDR1 is LNHNV and CDR2 YYDKDF (reference sequence). Trimming took off 3 bases at V and 0 bases at J, with 11 bases between the two ends. The CDR3 region is CATSSPKGANTGELFF. The DNA for the CDR3 is TGTGCCACCAGCAGCCCCAAGGGCGCGAACACCGGGGAGCTGTTTTTT.

V and J are TRBV28 and TRBJ2-7, with 9 bases lining up with TRBD1. Germline trimming cut 5 bases from V and 2 bases from J; bases unmatched to any gene: 7. This CDR3 region has 15 residues. The germline V gene has CDR1 MDHEN and CDR2 SYDVKM. The CDR3 DNA is TGTGCCAGCAGTGGGCCCGGACAGGGGCCCTACGAGCAGTACTTC. Translation: CASSGPGQGPYEQYF.

The chain is built from TRBV6-1 and TRBJ1-5; 7 bases fit TRBD1. The germline V gene has CDR1 MNHNS and CDR2 SASEGT. With 2 bases clipped from V and 5 bases from J, the junction kept 6 bases outside the gene matches. This CDR3 contains 15 residues. In nucleotides, the CDR3 is TGTGCCAGCAGTGAATTCGTAACAGGGGATCAGCCCCAGCATTTT. Translated, it gives CASSEFVTGDQPQHF.

This clone was recorded once. The chain is built from TRBV2 and TRBJ2-7; 9 positions agree with TRBD1. The germline V gene encodes CDR1 SNHLY and CDR2 FYNNEI. Unmatched junction bases numbered 1, after V lost 1 base and J lost 3 bases. The CDR3 is made up of 14 amino acids. The DNA for the CDR3 is TGTGCCAGCAGTGAAGGACAGGGGGTCTACGAGCAGTACTTC. Residues: CASSEGQGVYEQYF.

J is TRBJ1-1 and V is TRBV25-1; 9 bases match TRBD1. After removal of 6 bases from V and 4 bases from J, the junction contained 6 bases not matched to a gene. Per germline, CDR1 MGHDK and CDR2 SYGVNS. The CDR3 consists of 14 residues. CDR3 region: CASSPQGAGTEAFF. The DNA for the CDR3 is TGTGCCAGCAGCCCACAGGGGGCGGGCACTGAAGCTTTCTTT.

This chain links TRBV7-2 with TRBJ2-1, with TRBD2 identical over 8 bases. The CDR3 is 14 amino acids. V shed 5 bases and J 7 bases; nucleotides not matched to a gene: 7. Looked up from germline, CDR1 is SGHTA and CDR2 is FQGNSA. The CDR3 nucleotides read TGTGCCAGCAGCAATACGGGACTAGATAATGAGCAGTTCTTC. This sequence encodes CASSNTGLDNEQFF. The full variable domain, with the rest looked up from reference TRBV7-2 and TRBJ2-1, is GAGVSQSPSNKVTEKGKDVELRCDPISGHTALYWYRQSLGQGLEFLIYFQGNSAPDKSGLPSDRFSAERTGGSVSTLTIQRTQQEDSAVYLCASSNTGLDNEQFFGPGTRLTVL.

This clone was detected once. This chain joins TRBV7-9 and TRBJ1-4, with D possibly matching TRBD1 (5 bases). The CDR3 extends over 16 amino acids. Germline CDR1 and CDR2: SEHNR and FQNEAQ (reference sequence). Trimming cost V 2 bases and J 0 bases, with 10 bases left between them. The CDR3 loop is CASSLRRGSTNEKLFF. The CDR3 DNA sequence: TGTGCCAGCAGCTTAAGGAGGGGTTCAACTAATGAAAAACTGTTTTTT.

CDR3 nucleotides: TGTGCCAGTAGTATACGCGGGCAGGGAAGATCTCGAGGGCCAGGTGAGCAGTACTTC. It is translated as CASSIRGQGRSRGPGEQYF. V is TRBV19 and J is TRBJ2-7; D may correspond to TRBD1 or TRBD2 (5 bases each). The V end was cut by 2 bases, the J end by 7 bases, with 30 bases between. The CDR3 covers 19 residues. Germline V gene lookup returns CDR1 LNHDA and CDR2 SQIVND (reference sequence).

This sequence joins TRBV28 and TRBJ2-5, with D uncertain. Germline V gene sequence: CDR1 MDHEN, CDR2 SYDVKM. With 4 bases removed from V and 5 bases from J, the gap between germline ends came to 20 bases. This CDR3 is built from 16 residues. The CDR3 sequence: CASSSEDPRAMETQYF. The DNA of the CDR3 is TGTGCCAGCAGTTCTGAGGACCCTCGGGCTATGGAGACCCAGTACTTC.

V is TRBV7-9 and J is TRBJ1-2; D not certain. The CDR3 is 12 amino acids. Germline V CDR1 and CDR2: SEHNR, FQNEAQ (reference sequence). V was cut by 5 bases and J by 8 bases, with 12 bases left in between. CDR3 nucleotide sequence: TGTGCCAGCAGCCCCGCCCGCGGGGGCTACACCTTC. This sequence encodes CASSPARGGYTF. Looking up the rest from reference TRBV7-9 and TRBJ1-2 gives the full variable domain: DTGVSQNPRHKITKRGQNVTFRCDPISEHNRLYWYRQTLGQGPEFLTYFQNEAQLEKSRLLSDRFSAERPKGSFSTLEIQRTEQGDSAMYLCASSPARGGYTFGSGTRLTVV.

The V gene is TRBV20-1, the J gene TRBJ1-1; D perhaps matches TRBD1 (5 bases). With 5 bases removed from V and 8 bases from J, the gap between germline ends came to 9 bases. Germline-derived CDR1 and CDR2 are DFQATT and SNEGSKA (reference sequence). The CDR3 length is 10 residues. The CDR3 region is CSASREEAFF. CDR3 in DNA: TGCAGTGCTTCCAGGGAAGAAGCTTTCTTT.

The rearrangement links TRBV6-5 to TRBJ2-1; 10 positions agree with TRBD2. There are 15 residues in the CDR3. V dropped 6 bases and J dropped 8; count of bases not matched to a gene: 10. Germline V gene lookup returns CDR1 MNHEY and CDR2 SVGAGI. The CDR3 coding sequence is TGTGCCAGCAGCCGAGCTAGCGGGAGTCGCGATGAGCAGTTCTTC. This sequence encodes CASSRASGSRDEQFF.

This chain uses TRBV2 with TRBJ2-3, with D perhaps given as TRBD1 or TRBD2 (6 bases each). Germline assignment: CDR1 SNHLY and CDR2 FYNNEI. V dropped 8 bases and J dropped 5 bases, with 17 bases sitting between them. The CDR3 totals 14 residues. CDR3 amino acids: CASLFGGQVDTQYF. The CDR3 DNA is TGTGCCAGCCTCTTCGGGGGCCAGGTAGATACGCAGTATTTT. Looking up the rest from reference TRBV2 and TRBJ2-3 gives the full variable domain: EPEVTQTPSHQVTQMGQEVILRCVPISNHLYFYWYRQILGQKVEFLVSFYNNEISEKSEIFDDQFSVERPDGSNFTLKIRSTKLEDSAMYFCASLFGGQVDTQYFGPGTRLTVL.

This clone was counted between two and nine times. The V call is TRBV27, the J call TRBJ2-7; 9 bases are shared with TRBD1. The CDR3 totals 18 residues. With 2 bases clipped from V and 5 bases from J, the junction kept 16 bases outside the gene matches. Germline V gene data show CDR1 as MNHEY and CDR2 as SMNVEV (reference sequence). CDR3 coding DNA: TGTGCCAGCAGTTTAAACAGCCCCCTGGGGACAGGGACCCACGAGCAGTACTTC. Translating it yields CASSLNSPLGTGTHEQYF.

This sequence joins TRBV30 and TRBJ1-1, with unresolved D. Germline V CDR1 and CDR2: GTSNPN, SVGIG (reference sequence). The ends were cut back, 2 bases at V and 0 bases at J, with 16 bases in the middle. CDR3 size: 16 residues. In nucleotides, the CDR3 is TGTGCCTGGAGTCGGGGAGCGTTCCCAATGAACACTGAAGCTTTCTTT. The encoded protein is CAWSRGAFPMNTEAFF.

The chain links TRBV5-1 to TRBJ2-2; 7 bases are shared with TRBD1. In germline, CDR1 is SGHRS, CDR2 YFSETQ. The CDR3 has 17 amino acids. The trim removed 4 bases at V and 3 bases at J, leaving 12 bases unmatched. The CDR3, as DNA: TGCGCCAGCAGCCCTAGAGAGACAGGGCGGGACACCGGGGAGCTGTTTTTT. Translating it yields CASSPRETGRDTGELFF.

The chain recombines TRBV4-3 with TRBJ1-4, with a tentative D call TRBD1 (6 bases). The ends were cut back, 5 bases at V and 4 bases at J, with 11 bases in the middle. CDR1 and CDR2 from the germline V gene are LGHNA and YSLEER. The CDR3 runs 14 residues. DNA for the CDR3: TGCGCCAGCAGCACAACAGGGATTAATGAAAAACTGTTTTTT. Protein: CASSTTGINEKLFF.